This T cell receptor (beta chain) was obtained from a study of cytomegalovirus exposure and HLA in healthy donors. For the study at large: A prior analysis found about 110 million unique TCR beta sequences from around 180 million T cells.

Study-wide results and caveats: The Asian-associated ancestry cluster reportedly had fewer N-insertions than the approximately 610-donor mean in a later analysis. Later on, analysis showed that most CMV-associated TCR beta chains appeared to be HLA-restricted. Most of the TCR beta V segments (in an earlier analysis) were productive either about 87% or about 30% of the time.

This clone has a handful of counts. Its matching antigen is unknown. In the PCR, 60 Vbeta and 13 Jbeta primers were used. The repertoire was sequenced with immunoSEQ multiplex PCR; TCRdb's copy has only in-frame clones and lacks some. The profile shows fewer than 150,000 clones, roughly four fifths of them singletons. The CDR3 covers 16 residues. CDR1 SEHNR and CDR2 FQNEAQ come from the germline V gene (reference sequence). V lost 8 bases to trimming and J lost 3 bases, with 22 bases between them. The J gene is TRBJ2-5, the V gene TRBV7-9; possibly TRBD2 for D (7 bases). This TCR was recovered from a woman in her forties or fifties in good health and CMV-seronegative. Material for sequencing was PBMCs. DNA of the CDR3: TGTGCCAGCTACCCTCGAGGGGCGGGGGACAAAGAGACCCAGTACTTC. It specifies CASYPRGAGDKETQYF.